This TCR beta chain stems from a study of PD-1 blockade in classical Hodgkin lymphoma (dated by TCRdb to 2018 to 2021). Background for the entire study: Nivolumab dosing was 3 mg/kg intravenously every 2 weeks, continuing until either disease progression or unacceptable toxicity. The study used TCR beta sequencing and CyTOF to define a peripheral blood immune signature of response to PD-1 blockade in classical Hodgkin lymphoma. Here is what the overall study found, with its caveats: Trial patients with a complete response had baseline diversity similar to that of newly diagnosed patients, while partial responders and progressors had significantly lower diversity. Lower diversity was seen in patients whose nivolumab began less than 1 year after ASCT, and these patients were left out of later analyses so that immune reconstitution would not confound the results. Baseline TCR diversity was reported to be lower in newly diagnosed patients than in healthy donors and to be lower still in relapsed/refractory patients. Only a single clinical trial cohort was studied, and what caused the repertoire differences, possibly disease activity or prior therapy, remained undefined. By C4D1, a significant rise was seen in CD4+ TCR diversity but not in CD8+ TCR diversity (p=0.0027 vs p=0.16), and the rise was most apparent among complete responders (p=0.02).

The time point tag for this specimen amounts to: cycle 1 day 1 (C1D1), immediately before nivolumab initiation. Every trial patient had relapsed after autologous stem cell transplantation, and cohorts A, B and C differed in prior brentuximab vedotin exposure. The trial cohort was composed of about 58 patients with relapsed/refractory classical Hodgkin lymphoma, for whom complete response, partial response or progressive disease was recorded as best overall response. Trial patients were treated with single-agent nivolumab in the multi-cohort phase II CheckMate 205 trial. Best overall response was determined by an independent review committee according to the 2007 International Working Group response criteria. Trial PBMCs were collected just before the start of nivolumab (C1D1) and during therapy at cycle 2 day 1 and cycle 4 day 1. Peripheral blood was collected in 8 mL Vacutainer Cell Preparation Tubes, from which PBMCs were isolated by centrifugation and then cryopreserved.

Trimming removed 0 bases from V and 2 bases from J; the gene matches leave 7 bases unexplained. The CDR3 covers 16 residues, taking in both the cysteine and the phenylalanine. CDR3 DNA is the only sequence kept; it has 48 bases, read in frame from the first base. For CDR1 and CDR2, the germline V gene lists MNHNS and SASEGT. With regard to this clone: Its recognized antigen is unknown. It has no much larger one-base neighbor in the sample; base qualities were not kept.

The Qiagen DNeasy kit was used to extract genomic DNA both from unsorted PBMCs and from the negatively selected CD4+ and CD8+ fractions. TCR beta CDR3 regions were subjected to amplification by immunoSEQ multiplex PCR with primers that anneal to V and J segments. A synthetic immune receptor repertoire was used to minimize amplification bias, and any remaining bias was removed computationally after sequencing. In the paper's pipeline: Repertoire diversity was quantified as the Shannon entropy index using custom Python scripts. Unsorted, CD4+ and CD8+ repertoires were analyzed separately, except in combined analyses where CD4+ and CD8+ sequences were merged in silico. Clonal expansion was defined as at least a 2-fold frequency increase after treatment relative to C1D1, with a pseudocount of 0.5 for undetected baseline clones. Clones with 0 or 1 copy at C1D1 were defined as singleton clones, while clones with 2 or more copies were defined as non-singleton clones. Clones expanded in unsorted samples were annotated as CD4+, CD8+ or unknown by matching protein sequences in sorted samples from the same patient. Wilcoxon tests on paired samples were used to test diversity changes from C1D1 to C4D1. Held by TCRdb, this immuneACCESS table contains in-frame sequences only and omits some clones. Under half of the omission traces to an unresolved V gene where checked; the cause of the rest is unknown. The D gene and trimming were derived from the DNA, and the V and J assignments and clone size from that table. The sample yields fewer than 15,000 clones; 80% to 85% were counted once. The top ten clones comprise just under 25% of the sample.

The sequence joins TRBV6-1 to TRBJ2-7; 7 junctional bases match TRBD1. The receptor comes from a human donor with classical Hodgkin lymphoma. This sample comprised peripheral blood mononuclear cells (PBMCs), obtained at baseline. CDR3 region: CASSEAATGNTYEQYF. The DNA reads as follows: TGTGCCAGCAGTGAAGCGGCGACAGGGAATACCTACGAGCAGTACTTC.